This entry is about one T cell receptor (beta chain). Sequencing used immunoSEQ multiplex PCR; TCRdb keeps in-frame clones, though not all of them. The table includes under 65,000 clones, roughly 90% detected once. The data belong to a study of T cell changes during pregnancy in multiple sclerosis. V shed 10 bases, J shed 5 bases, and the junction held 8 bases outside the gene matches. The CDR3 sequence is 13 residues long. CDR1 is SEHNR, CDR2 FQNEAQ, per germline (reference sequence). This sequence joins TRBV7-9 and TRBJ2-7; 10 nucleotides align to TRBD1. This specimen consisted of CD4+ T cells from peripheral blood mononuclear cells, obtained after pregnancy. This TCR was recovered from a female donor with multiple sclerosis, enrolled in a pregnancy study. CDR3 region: CAIWDRGLNEQYF. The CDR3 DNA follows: TGTGCCATCTGGGACAGGGGTCTCAACGAGCAGTACTTC.